Listed below are T cell receptor beta chains from one sample, sequenced in a study of T cells after yellow fever vaccination. TCRdb re-called the 5' RACE reads with MiXCR, one entry per CDR3 protein. Counted here are 620,000 or so distinct CDR3 sequences, 9% to 15% occurring once; the ten biggest clones make up more than 12%. The sample here was PBMCs, taken on the day of the yellow fever booster vaccination. The receptor set was obtained from a man aged 25 to 40 who received the YFV17D yellow fever vaccine. The CDR3 runs from the conserved cysteine through the conserved F or W. The order of the fields is J gene, V gene, D gene, clone size, CDR3 protein, CDR3 DNA. The D gene is left open where the match is weak. Size tells how often a clone was seen (once, few, many) or the class of an expanded clone, and some rows leave it out.

>TRBJ2-1|TRBV9|.|many
CASSAPVEGIRF
TGTGCCAGCAGCGCCCCGGTAGAGGGTATAAGGTTC
>TRBJ2-3|TRBV5-1|TRBD2|few
CASSLPRSGSTDTQYF
TGCGCCAGCAGCTTGCCCCGTAGCGGGTCCACAGATACGCAGTATTTT
>TRBJ1-1|TRBV5-1|TRBD1|few
CASSLQGADEAFF
TGCGCCAGCAGCTTGCAGGGGGCCGATGAAGCTTTCTTT
>TRBJ2-3|TRBV20-1|TRBD2|.
CSAELTSGTTDTQYF
TGCAGTGCTGAACTGACTAGCGGGACCACAGATACGCAGTATTTT
>TRBJ2-3|TRBV3-1|TRBD2|many
CASSQLAGGPDTQYF
TGTGCCAGCAGCCAACTGGCGGGAGGGCCAGATACGCAGTATTTT
>TRBJ2-4|TRBV4-3|.|.
CASSPVVAKNTQYF
TGCGCCAGCAGCCCCGTCGTAGCCAAAAACACTCAGTACTTC
>TRBJ2-7|TRBV20-1|.|few
CSARRRSSYEQYF
TGCAGTGCTAGACGGAGGAGCTCCTACGAGCAGTACTTC
>TRBJ1-6|TRBV11-2|TRBD1|few
CASSFSLVRDSLNSPLHF
TGTGCCAGCAGCTTCTCTCTGGTTCGGGACAGCTTAAATTCACCCCTCCACTTT
>TRBJ1-2|TRBV5-1|.|.
CASSLEFQGIGGYTF
TGCGCCAGCAGCTTGGAGTTTCAGGGGATAGGTGGCTACACCTTC
>TRBJ2-5|TRBV11-1|.|few
CASSLPSHSRTSRETQYF
TGTGCCAGCAGCTTACCATCCCACAGCAGGACCTCCCGGGAGACCCAGTACTTC
>TRBJ1-5|TRBV7-9|.|few
CASSDNGYGQPQHF
TGTGCCAGCAGCGACAATGGTTACGGTCAGCCCCAGCATTTT
>TRBJ2-1|TRBV5-1|.|few
CASGSTGGAENEQFF
TGCGCCAGCGGTTCCACCGGGGGCGCTGAAAATGAGCAGTTCTTC
>TRBJ1-1|TRBV3-1|.|.
CASSQARGTEAFF
TGTGCCAGCAGCCAAGCGCGGGGGACTGAAGCTTTCTTT
>TRBJ2-4|TRBV20-1|.|few
CSARDLKAKNIQYF
TGCAGTGCTAGGGATCTAAAGGCCAAAAACATTCAGTACTTC
>TRBJ1-1|TRBV12-3/TRBV12-4|.|few
CASASQMLNTEAFF
TGTGCCAGCGCCTCTCAGATGTTGAACACTGAAGCTTTCTTT